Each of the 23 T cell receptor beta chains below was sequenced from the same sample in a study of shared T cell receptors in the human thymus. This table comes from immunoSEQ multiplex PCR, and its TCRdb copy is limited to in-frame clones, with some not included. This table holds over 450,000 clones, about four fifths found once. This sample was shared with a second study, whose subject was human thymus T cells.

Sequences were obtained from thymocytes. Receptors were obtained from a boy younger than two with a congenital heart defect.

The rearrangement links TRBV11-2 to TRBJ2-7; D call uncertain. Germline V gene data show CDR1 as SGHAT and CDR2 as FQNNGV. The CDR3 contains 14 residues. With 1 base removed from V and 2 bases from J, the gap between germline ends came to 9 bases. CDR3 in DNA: TGTGCCAGCAGCTTAGTTAGCCTCACCTACGAGCAGTACTTC. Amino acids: CASSLVSLTYEQYF.

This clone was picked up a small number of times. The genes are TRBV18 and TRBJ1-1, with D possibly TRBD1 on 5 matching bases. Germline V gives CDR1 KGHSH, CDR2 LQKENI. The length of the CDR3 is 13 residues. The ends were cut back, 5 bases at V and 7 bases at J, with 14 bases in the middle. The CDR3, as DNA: TGTGCCAGCTCAGCGCCGGGGGTTGGTGAAGCTTTCTTT. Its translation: CASSAPGVGEAFF.

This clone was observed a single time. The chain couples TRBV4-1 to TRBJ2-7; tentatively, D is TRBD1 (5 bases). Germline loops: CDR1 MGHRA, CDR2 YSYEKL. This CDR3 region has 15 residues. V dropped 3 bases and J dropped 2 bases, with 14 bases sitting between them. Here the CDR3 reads CASSQARTDTYEQYF. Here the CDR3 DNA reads TGCGCCAGCAGCCAGGCAAGGACGGACACCTACGAGCAGTACTTC.

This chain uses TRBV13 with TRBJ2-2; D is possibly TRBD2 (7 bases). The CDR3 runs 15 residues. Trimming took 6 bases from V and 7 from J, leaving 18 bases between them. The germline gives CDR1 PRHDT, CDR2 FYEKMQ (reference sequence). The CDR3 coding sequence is TGTGCCAGCAGTCGAGTTGGGGGGGCCGGCGGGGAGCTGTTTTTT. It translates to CASSRVGGAGGELFF.

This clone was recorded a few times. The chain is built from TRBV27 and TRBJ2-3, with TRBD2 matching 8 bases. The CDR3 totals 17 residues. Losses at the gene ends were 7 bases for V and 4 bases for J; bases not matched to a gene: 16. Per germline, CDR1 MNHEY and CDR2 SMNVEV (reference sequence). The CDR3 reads CASTSPRREAGADTQYF. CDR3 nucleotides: TGTGCCAGCACCTCCCCCCGGCGGGAGGCTGGGGCAGATACGCAGTATTTT.

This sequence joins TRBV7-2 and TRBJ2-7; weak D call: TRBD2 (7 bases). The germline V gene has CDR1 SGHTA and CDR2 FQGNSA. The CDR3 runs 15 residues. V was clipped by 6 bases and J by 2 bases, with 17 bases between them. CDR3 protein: CASRRRGGAPYEQYF. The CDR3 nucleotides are TGTGCCAGCAGGCGGAGGGGGGGGGCCCCCTACGAGCAGTACTTC.

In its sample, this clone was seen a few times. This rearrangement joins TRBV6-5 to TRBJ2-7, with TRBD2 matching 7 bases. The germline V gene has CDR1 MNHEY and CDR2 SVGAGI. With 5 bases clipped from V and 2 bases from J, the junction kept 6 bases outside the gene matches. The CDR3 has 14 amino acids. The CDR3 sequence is CASSPGEGPYEQYF. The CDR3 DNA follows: TGTGCCAGCAGTCCCGGGGAGGGCCCCTACGAGCAGTACTTC.

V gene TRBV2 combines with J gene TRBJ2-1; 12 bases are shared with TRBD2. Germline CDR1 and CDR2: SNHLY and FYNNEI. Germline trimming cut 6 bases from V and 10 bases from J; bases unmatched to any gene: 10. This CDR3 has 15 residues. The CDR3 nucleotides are TGTGCCAGCAGGGGGACTAGCGGGCCACGAGGCGAGCAGTTCTTC. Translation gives CASRGTSGPRGEQFF.

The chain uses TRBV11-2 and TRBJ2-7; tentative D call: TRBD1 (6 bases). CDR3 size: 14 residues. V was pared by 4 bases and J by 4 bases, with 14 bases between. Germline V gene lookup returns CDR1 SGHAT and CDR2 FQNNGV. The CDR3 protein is CASSSSGTRYEQYF. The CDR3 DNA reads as TGTGCCAGCAGCTCCTCCGGGACACGGTACGAGCAGTACTTC.

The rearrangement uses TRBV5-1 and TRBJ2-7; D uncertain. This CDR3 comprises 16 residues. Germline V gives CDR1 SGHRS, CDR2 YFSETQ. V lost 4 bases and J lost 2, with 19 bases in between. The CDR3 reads CASSKSGSVYPYEQYF. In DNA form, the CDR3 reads TGCGCCAGCAGCAAAAGTGGTAGTGTCTATCCCTACGAGCAGTACTTC. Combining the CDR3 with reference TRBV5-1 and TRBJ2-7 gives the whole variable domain KAGVTQTPRYLIKTRGQQVTLSCSPISGHRSVSWYQQTPGQGLQFLFEYFSETQRNKGNFPGRFSGRQFSNSRSEMNVSTLELGDSALYLCASSKSGSVYPYEQYFGPGTRLTVT.

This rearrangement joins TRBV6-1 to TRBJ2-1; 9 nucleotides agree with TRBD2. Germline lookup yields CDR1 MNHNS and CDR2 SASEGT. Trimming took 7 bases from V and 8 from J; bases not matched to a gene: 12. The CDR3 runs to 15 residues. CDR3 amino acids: CASTFPLAGRDEQFF. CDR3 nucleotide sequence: TGTGCCAGCACCTTCCCCCTAGCGGGGAGGGATGAGCAGTTCTTC.

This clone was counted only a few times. CDR3 sequence reads: CASSQDYRDSGANVLTF. The DNA for the CDR3 is TGCGCCAGCAGCCAAGATTACAGGGACTCTGGGGCCAACGTCCTGACTTTC. This rearrangement joins TRBV4-3 to TRBJ2-6; a possible D gene is TRBD1 (6 bases). Germline CDR1 LGHNA, CDR2 YSLEER. This CDR3 spans 17 amino acids. Trimming cost V 0 bases and J 0 bases, with 9 bases left between them.

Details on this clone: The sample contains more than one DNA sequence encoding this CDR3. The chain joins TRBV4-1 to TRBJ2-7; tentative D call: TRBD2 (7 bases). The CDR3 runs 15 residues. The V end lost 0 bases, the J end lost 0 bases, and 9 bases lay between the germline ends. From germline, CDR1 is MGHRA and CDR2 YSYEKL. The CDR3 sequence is CASSQEGGPSYEQYF. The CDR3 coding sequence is TGCGCCAGCAGCCAAGAGGGGGGGCCCTCCTACGAGCAGTACTTC.

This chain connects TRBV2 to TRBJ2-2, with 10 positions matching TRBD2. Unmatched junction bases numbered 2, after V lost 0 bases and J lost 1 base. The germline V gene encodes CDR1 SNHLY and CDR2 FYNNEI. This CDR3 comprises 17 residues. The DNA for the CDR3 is TGTGCCAGCAGTGAAGCGGTAGCGGGAGGGAACACCGGGGAGCTGTTTTTT. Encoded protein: CASSEAVAGGNTGELFF.

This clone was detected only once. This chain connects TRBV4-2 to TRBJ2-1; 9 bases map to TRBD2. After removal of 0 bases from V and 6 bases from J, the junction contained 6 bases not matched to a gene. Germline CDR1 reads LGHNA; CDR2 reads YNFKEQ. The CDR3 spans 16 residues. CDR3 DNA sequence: TGTGCCAGCAGCCAAGAGGGGCGGGAGGGCTTCAATGAGCAGTTCTTC. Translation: CASSQEGREGFNEQFF.

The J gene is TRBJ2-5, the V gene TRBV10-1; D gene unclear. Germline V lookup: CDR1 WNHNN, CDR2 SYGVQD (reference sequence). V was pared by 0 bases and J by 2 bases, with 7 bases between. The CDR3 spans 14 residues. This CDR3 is CASSESAEQETQYF. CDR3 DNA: TGCGCCAGCAGTGAGTCGGCGGAACAAGAGACCCAGTACTTC.

The DNA of the CDR3 is TGTGCCAGCGGGGCGGGAGGCCACAATGAGCAGTTCTTC. Its protein is CASGAGGHNEQFF. V usage is TRBV5-8 and J usage is TRBJ2-1; TRBD2 agrees at 8 bases. The CDR3 is 13 amino acids. The germline V gene encodes CDR1 SGHTS and CDR2 YDEGEE. The V gene end was trimmed by 7 bases and the J gene end by 5 bases; junction bases not matched to a gene: 5.

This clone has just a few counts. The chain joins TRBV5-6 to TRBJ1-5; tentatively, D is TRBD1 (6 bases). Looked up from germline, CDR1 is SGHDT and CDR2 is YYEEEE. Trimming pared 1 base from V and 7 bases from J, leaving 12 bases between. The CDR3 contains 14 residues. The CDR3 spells CASSLWGQVQPQHF. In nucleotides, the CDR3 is TGTGCCAGCAGCTTGTGGGGGCAGGTGCAGCCCCAGCATTTT.

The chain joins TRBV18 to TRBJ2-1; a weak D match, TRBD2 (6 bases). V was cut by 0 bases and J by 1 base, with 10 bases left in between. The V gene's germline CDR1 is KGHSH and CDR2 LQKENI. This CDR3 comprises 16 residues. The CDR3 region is CASSPPTGGSYNEQFF. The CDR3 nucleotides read TGTGCCAGCTCACCACCCACTGGAGGGTCCTACAATGAGCAGTTCTTC.

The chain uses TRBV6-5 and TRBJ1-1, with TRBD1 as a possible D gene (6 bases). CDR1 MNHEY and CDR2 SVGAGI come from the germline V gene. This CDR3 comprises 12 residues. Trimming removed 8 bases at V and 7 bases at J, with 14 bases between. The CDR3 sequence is CASWTVPFEAFF. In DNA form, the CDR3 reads TGTGCCAGCTGGACAGTCCCCTTTGAAGCTTTCTTT.

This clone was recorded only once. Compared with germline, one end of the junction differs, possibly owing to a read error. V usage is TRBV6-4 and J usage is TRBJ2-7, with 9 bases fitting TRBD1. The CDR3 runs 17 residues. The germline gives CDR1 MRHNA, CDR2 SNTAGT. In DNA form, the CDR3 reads TGTGCCAGCAGTGACGGACAGGGGTGCAGACGGTCGCTTCAACGACTCTTC. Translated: CASSDGQGCRRSLQRLF.

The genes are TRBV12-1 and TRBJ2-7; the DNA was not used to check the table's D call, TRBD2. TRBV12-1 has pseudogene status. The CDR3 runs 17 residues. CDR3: CASSPGLAGGEVGEQYF. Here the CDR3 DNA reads TGTGCCAGCAGCCCAGGACTAGCGGGAGGAGAGGTGGGCGAGCAGTACTTC.

CDR3 loop: CASSPRSGRAMSRADTQYF. The CDR3 region has the DNA TGTGCCAGCAGCCCCAGGAGCGGGAGGGCCATGAGCCGAGCGGATACGCAGTATTTT. J is TRBJ2-3 and V is TRBV2; 10 bases align to TRBD2. This CDR3 has 19 residues. The V gene end was trimmed by 6 bases and the J gene end by 6 bases; junction bases not matched to a gene: 21. CDR1 and CDR2 (germline): SNHLY, FYNNEI.